This TCR beta chain comes out of a study of T cell responses to AZD1222 COVID-19 vaccine (dated by TCRdb to the early 2020s). Background on the whole study: AZD1222 recipients whose second dose came at about 4 weeks and those whose second dose came at about 12 weeks were combined into one group, since spike-specific TCR depth and breadth did not differ between the two schedules. A total of just over 230 trial participants underwent TCR sequencing, of whom around 200 received two doses of AZD1222 and some 25 received two doses of the MenACWY control vaccine. Trial participants were enrolled into age subgroups of 18-55, 56-69 and 70-plus years, which contained around 150, 29 and 61 TCR-sequenced participants, respectively.

General findings and caveats noted by the study authors: Because no samples from the day 14 peak response were available, repertoires could be characterized only after the peak T cell response. After two AZD1222 doses, both the breadth and the depth of spike-specific TCRs were significantly higher than at day 0 and than in MenACWY recipients. In the small 56-69-year group, the increase in depth fell short of significance, most likely because of low power. Reportedly, close to half of the unique spike-specific TCRs recognized epitopes lying outside the regions that are mutated in the B.1.351 and B.1.1.7 variants. Participants were mostly white British, with more females than males. The authors suggested clonal diversity may have been underestimated. CD4 TCRs associated with the vaccine covered the entire spike protein, and the dominant responses were in regions 160-218 and 743-854. Conclusions about previously exposed vaccinees are limited, since just a handful of AZD1222 recipients were seropositive for SARS-CoV-2 at baseline.

The CDR3 regions of human TCRbeta chains were analyzed by immunosequencing. The authors' pipeline ran thus. Repertoire TCRs were matched against a reference library of SARS-CoV-2-specific TCRs generated with the MIRA antigen-specificity platform. Breadth was defined as the fraction of unique TCRs that were SARS-CoV-2-associated. Depth was defined as the fraction of total T cells that were SARS-CoV-2-associated. Using the MIRA data, every spike-specific TCR was mapped to the spike region that the TCR reacted to and assigned to either a CD4 or a CD8 class. Log10-transformed breadth and depth values were compared by one-way ANOVA with Sidak's multiple comparisons tests. The table was pulled from immuneACCESS by TCRdb, which kept in-frame rearrangements only. Such tables lose some clones; where checked, under half of the loss comes from unresolved V genes, and the rest has no known cause. V and J calls and clone size come straight from that table; D and trimming were deduced from the DNA. In all, the sample holds roughly 120,000 clones, and roughly 87% of those were seen once. Roughly 10% of the sample is held by the ten biggest clonotypes.

The time point label for this specimen denotes: baseline before first vaccination. The vaccinee samples were drawn from two UK trials, COV001 and COV002, one of which was a single-blind randomized controlled phase 2/3 trial testing AZD1222 (ChAdOx1 nCoV-19) in healthy adults. For TCRbeta chain sequencing, PBMC samples from trial participants were taken at day 0 and at day 28 after the second dose. About this clone: It has no known antigen specificity. No much larger clone is present one base from it, and per-base qualities are unavailable.

The germline V gene yields SNHLY for CDR1 and FYNNEI for CDR2. V gives up 0 bases and J gives up 3 bases, and the segment between their germline ends measures 9 bases. Spanning cysteine to phenylalanine, the CDR3 consists of 15 amino acids. This entry keeps only the CDR3 DNA: 45 bases, framed from base 1. Sequences were derived from peripheral blood, sampled on day 0 of AZD1222 vaccination. In this chain, TRBV2 is recombined with TRBJ1-5, with the D segment identity uncertain. The receptor's source is an adult in good health. The CDR3 protein sequence reads: CASSEAQVFNQPQHF. The DNA sequence is TGTGCCAGCAGTGAAGCCCAAGTGTTCAATCAGCCCCAGCATTTT.